These T cell receptor beta chains were read from a single sample in a study of blood T cell repertoires in COVID-19. Measured with immunoSEQ multiplex PCR; TCRdb has only the in-frame clones, and not every one. Found here are 110,000 or so clones, just under 90% of them singletons; the top ten hold about 4.8%. The sample comprised peripheral blood. These TCRs come from a woman in her 50s with acute or convalescent COVID-19. Both conserved end residues are part of each CDR3. Fields, in order: clone size, D gene, CDR3 length, J gene, V gene, CDR3 protein, CDR3 DNA. The D gene is left open where the match is weak. The size of a clone is reported for some rows only, either as once, few or many, or as a class for expanded clones.

abundance: NA; d_gene: NA; len: 15; j_gene: TRBJ1-5; v_gene: TRBV2; CDR3aa: CASSWDRGRGQPQHF; CDR3nt: TGTGCCAGCAGTTGGGACCGGGGAAGGGGGCAGCCCCAGCATTTT
abundance: NA; d_gene: TRBD1; len: 15; j_gene: TRBJ1-2; v_gene: TRBV5-4; CDR3aa: CASSSPGGGNYGYTF; CDR3nt: TGTGCCAGCAGCTCCCCAGGGGGCGGCAACTATGGCTACACCTTC
abundance: once; d_gene: TRBD1; len: 16; j_gene: TRBJ2-7; v_gene: TRBV6-1; CDR3aa: CASSKEGASFSYEQYF; CDR3nt: TGTGCCAGCAGTAAAGAGGGGGCTAGCTTTTCCTACGAGCAGTACTTC
abundance: NA; d_gene: NA; len: 13; j_gene: TRBJ2-5; v_gene: TRBV10-3; CDR3aa: CAISDGAVETQYF; CDR3nt: TGTGCCATCAGTGACGGCGCGGTGGAGACCCAGTACTTC
abundance: NA; d_gene: NA; len: 14; j_gene: TRBJ2-1; v_gene: TRBV6-2/TRBV6-3; CDR3aa: CASSYHPQGHEQFF; CDR3nt: TGTGCCAGCAGTTACCACCCTCAGGGGCATGAGCAGTTCTTC
abundance: NA; d_gene: NA; len: 13; j_gene: TRBJ1-6; v_gene: TRBV28; CDR3aa: CASSSSDSWSLHF; CDR3nt: TGTGCCAGCAGCTCGTCCGACAGTTGGTCCCTCCACTTT
abundance: NA; d_gene: TRBD1; len: 17; j_gene: TRBJ2-7; v_gene: TRBV5-8; CDR3aa: CASSLSLRDSSSYEQYF; CDR3nt: TGTGCCAGCAGCTTGTCCCTCCGGGACAGTAGCTCCTACGAGCAGTACTTC
abundance: NA; d_gene: NA; len: 14; j_gene: TRBJ2-1; v_gene: TRBV5-1; CDR3aa: CASSPTQSGNEQFF; CDR3nt: TGCGCCAGCAGCCCCACCCAAAGCGGGAATGAGCAGTTCTTC
abundance: NA; d_gene: TRBD2; len: 13; j_gene: TRBJ2-7; v_gene: TRBV7-6; CDR3aa: CASSSAGHYEQYF; CDR3nt: TGTGCCAGCAGCTCAGCGGGGCACTACGAGCAGTACTTC
abundance: NA; d_gene: NA; len: 14; j_gene: TRBJ1-2; v_gene: TRBV5-6; CDR3aa: CASSVPGGDYGYTF; CDR3nt: TGTGCCAGCAGCGTCCCGGGGGGTGATTATGGCTACACCTTC
abundance: NA; d_gene: NA; len: 13; j_gene: TRBJ2-1; v_gene: TRBV13; CDR3aa: CASSRTGEGEQFF; CDR3nt: TGTGCCAGCAGCCGCACAGGAGAAGGGGAGCAGTTCTTC
abundance: NA; d_gene: NA; len: 13; j_gene: TRBJ2-1; v_gene: TRBV2; CDR3aa: CASSEISGDEQFF; CDR3nt: TGTGCCAGCAGTGAAATCTCCGGGGATGAGCAGTTCTTC
abundance: NA; d_gene: TRBD1; len: 17; j_gene: TRBJ1-2; v_gene: TRBV7-8; CDR3aa: CASSSDRGRAHYYGYTF; CDR3nt: TGTGCCAGCAGCTCAGACAGGGGGCGGGCGCATTACTATGGCTACACCTTC
abundance: once; d_gene: NA; len: 12; j_gene: TRBJ2-5; v_gene: TRBV30; CDR3aa: CAWSVLEETQYF; CDR3nt: TGTGCCTGGAGTGTACTAGAGGAGACCCAGTACTTC
abundance: NA; d_gene: NA; len: 16; j_gene: TRBJ1-3; v_gene: TRBV20-1; CDR3aa: CSASRIGTVGRNTIYF; CDR3nt: TGCAGTGCTAGTCGGATAGGGACGGTCGGGAGGAACACCATATATTTT
abundance: NA; d_gene: TRBD2; len: 16; j_gene: TRBJ2-3; v_gene: TRBV3-1/TRBV3-2; CDR3aa: CASSQELAGATDTQYF; CDR3nt: TGTGCCAGCAGCCAAGAACTAGCGGGGGCCACAGATACGCAGTATTTT
abundance: NA; d_gene: NA; len: 12; j_gene: TRBJ2-7; v_gene: TRBV12-3/TRBV12-4; CDR3aa: CASSSDSYEQYF; CDR3nt: TGTGCCAGCAGTTCCGACAGCTACGAGCAGTACTTC
abundance: NA; d_gene: NA; len: 14; j_gene: TRBJ1-1; v_gene: TRBV24-1; CDR3aa: CATSDSGLNTEAFF; CDR3nt: TGTGCCACCAGTGATTCAGGGTTGAACACTGAAGCTTTCTTT
abundance: NA; d_gene: NA; len: 15; j_gene: TRBJ2-2; v_gene: TRBV2; CDR3aa: CASSPEGAITGELFF; CDR3nt: TGTGCCAGCAGTCCGGAAGGGGCCATCACCGGGGAGCTGTTTTTT
abundance: NA; d_gene: TRBD1; len: 14; j_gene: TRBJ1-5; v_gene: TRBV2; CDR3aa: CASNEDRENQPQHF; CDR3nt: TGTGCCAGCAATGAGGACAGGGAGAATCAGCCCCAGCATTTT
abundance: NA; d_gene: NA; len: 16; j_gene: TRBJ2-3; v_gene: TRBV19; CDR3aa: CASSIGEERVTDTQYF; CDR3nt: TGTGCCAGTAGTATAGGTGAAGAGAGGGTCACAGATACGCAGTATTTT
abundance: NA; d_gene: TRBD2; len: 19; j_gene: TRBJ2-7; v_gene: TRBV9; CDR3aa: CASSSGTSGQPYKAYEQYF; CDR3nt: TGTGCCAGCAGCTCCGGGACTAGCGGACAACCTTACAAAGCCTACGAGCAGTACTTC
abundance: NA; d_gene: NA; len: 14; j_gene: TRBJ2-7; v_gene: TRBV30; CDR3aa: CAWSVGASSYEQYF; CDR3nt: TGTGCCTGGAGTGTAGGGGCATCTTCCTACGAGCAGTACTTC
abundance: NA; d_gene: NA; len: 18; j_gene: TRBJ2-5; v_gene: TRBV21-1; CDR3aa: CASSKWGVEGAIQETQYF; CDR3nt: TGTGCCAGCAGCAAATGGGGGGTGGAGGGGGCGATCCAAGAGACCCAGTACTTC
abundance: NA; d_gene: NA; len: 13; j_gene: TRBJ1-2; v_gene: TRBV10-3; CDR3aa: CAIRWSREGRYTF; CDR3nt: TGTGCCATCAGATGGTCAAGGGAGGGACGCTACACCTTC
abundance: NA; d_gene: NA; len: 16; j_gene: TRBJ1-1; v_gene: TRBV19; CDR3aa: CASTDSQAPMNTEAFF; CDR3nt: TGTGCCAGTACCGACAGTCAAGCACCTATGAACACTGAAGCTTTCTTT
abundance: few; d_gene: TRBD1; len: 14; j_gene: TRBJ2-7; v_gene: TRBV18; CDR3aa: CASSQTGGDYEQYF; CDR3nt: TGTGCCAGCTCTCAGACAGGGGGCGATTACGAGCAGTACTTC